A single sample gave rise to the 4 T cell receptor beta chains below, sequenced in a study of vaccination effects on CD4 cells after COVID-19. Under the ViraFEST assay, PBMC were stimulated with viral peptide pools so that antigen-specific CD4+ T cells expanded. Sequencing was performed afterwards. It was after approximately 11 days of culture that CD4+ T cells were isolated. Confirmation by PCR established that the person had SARS-CoV-2 infection between March and December 2020. Antigens for these TCRs are unknown. Only in-frame clones appear in the TCRdb table, and some are missing; sequencing was by immunoSEQ multiplex PCR. The table shows about 26,000 clones, with about four fifths occurring only once. Sequences were derived from CD4+ T cells from PBMCs cultured with HCoV-NL63 spike peptides, sampled before COVID-19 vaccination. All receptors come from a human donor who had a prior SARS-CoV-2 infection.

This sequence joins TRBV9 and TRBJ2-2, with D possibly being TRBD2 (7 bases). CDR1 is SGDLS, CDR2 YYNGEE, per germline. This CDR3 region has 15 residues. V was clipped by 0 bases and J by 7 bases, with 13 bases between them. CDR3 protein: CASSVGGGGVGELFF. The CDR3 DNA follows: TGTGCCAGCAGCGTAGGGGGCGGGGGCGTCGGGGAGCTGTTTTTT.

V is TRBV2 and J is TRBJ2-5; the D gene is possibly TRBD1 (6 bases). This CDR3 comprises 13 residues. CDR1 is SNHLY, CDR2 FYNNEI, per germline. Trimming stripped 7 bases from V and 2 bases from J, with 11 bases between. CDR3 amino acids: CASMADSQETQYF. In DNA form, the CDR3 reads TGTGCCAGCATGGCGGACAGTCAAGAGACCCAGTACTTC.

The chain recombines TRBV14 with TRBJ1-2; D ambiguous. CDR1 and CDR2 from the germline V gene are SGHDN and FVKESK. V was pared by 8 bases and J by 2 bases, with 15 bases between. This CDR3 contains 14 residues. CDR3: CASRPYGKNYGYTF. The CDR3 DNA is TGTGCCAGCCGACCCTATGGGAAGAACTATGGCTACACCTTC.

The chain joins TRBV6-5 to TRBJ2-2; a possible D gene is TRBD2 (6 bases). The CDR3 totals 14 residues. V gave up 5 bases and J gave up 1 base, with 8 bases separating them. Per germline, CDR1 MNHEY and CDR2 SVGAGI. The CDR3 DNA sequence: TGTGCCAGCAGTCCGGGACTGAACACCGGGGAGCTGTTTTTT. This gives the protein CASSPGLNTGELFF.